One and the same sample provided the 2 T cell receptor beta chains below, sequenced in a study of blood T cell repertoires in COVID-19. Using immunoSEQ multiplex PCR, the repertoire was profiled, and TCRdb retains in-frame clones only, with some absent. The sample shows 300,000 to 400,000 clones, roughly 90% of them seen only once. The source material was peripheral blood. All receptors come from a woman in her seventies with COVID-19, enrolled during active disease.

The genes are TRBV12-3 or TRBV12-4 and TRBJ1-5, with D possibly being TRBD1 (5 bases). V shed 5 bases and J shed 3 bases, with 8 bases lying between them. This CDR3 spans 13 amino acids. The CDR3 DNA reads as TGTGCCAGCAGTAGACAGATCAATCAGCCCCAGCATTTT. Translating gives CASSRQINQPQHF.

This clone was detected a few times. J is TRBJ1-3 and V is TRBV21-1; the table's D call, TRBD1, has no DNA check behind it. TRBV21-1 is recorded as a pseudogene. The CDR3 is 17 amino acids. The CDR3 nucleotides are TGTGCCAGCAGCCAAGGACAGGGGGGAGACTCTGGAAACACCATATATTTT. Its translation is CASSQGQGGDSGNTIYF.